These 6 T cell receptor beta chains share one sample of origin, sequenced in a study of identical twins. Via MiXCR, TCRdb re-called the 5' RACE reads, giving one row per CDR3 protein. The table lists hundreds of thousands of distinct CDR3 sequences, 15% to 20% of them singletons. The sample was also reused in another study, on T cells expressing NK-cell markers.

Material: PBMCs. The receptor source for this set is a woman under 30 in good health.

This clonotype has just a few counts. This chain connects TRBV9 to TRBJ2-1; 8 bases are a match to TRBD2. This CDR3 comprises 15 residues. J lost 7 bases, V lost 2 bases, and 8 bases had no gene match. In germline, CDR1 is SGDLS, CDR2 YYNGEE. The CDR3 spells CASSVWAGGRNEQFF. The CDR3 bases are TGTGCCAGCAGCGTTTGGGCGGGAGGACGAAATGAGCAGTTCTTC.

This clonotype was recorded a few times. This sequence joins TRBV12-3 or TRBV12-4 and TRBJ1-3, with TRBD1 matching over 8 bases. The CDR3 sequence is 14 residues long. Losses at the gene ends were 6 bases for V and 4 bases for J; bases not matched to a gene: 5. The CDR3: CASRLGTGGNTIYF. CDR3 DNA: TGTGCCAGCAGACTAGGGACAGGCGGAAACACCATATATTTT.

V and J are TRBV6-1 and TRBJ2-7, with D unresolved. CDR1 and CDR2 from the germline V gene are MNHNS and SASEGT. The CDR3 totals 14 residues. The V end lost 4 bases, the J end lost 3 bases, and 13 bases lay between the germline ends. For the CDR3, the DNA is TGTGCCAGCAGTGCCTATTTATCCCGCTACGAGCAGTACTTC. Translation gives CASSAYLSRYEQYF.

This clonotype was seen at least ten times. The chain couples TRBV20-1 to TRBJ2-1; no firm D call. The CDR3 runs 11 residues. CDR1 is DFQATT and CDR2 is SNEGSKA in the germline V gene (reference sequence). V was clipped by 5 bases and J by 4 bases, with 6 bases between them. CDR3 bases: TGCAGTGCTTCACGTTACAATGAGCAGTTCTTC. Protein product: CSASRYNEQFF.

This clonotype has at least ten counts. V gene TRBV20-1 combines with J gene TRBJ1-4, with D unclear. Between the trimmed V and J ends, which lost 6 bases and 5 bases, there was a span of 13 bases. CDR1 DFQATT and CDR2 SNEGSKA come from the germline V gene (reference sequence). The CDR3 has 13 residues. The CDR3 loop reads CSASGLSNEKLFF. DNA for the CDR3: TGCAGTGCCTCCGGACTGTCCAATGAAAAACTGTTTTTT.

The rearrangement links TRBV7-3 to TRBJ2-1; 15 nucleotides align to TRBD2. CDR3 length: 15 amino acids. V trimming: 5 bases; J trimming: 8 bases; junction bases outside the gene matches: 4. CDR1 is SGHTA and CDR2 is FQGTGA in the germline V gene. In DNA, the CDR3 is TGTGCCAGCAGCAGGACTAGCGGGGGGGCCGATGAGCAGTTCTTC. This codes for CASSRTSGGADEQFF.